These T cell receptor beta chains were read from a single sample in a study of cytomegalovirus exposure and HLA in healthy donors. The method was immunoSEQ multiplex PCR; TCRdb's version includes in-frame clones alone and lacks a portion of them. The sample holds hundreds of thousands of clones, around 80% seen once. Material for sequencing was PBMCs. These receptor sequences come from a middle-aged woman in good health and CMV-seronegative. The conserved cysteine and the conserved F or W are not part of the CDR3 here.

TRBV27,ASSLFGGGARETQY
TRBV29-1,SVHRGSNEQF
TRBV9,ASSVGTGSAGELF
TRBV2,ASSESGQDYGYT
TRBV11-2,ASSFKLGSDTDTQY
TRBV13,ASSYGRGSYEQY
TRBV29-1,SVGGAGGVNYGYT
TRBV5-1,ASSFGIAGSYNEQF
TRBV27,ASRHGGEAYGYT
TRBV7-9,ASSLYPGRTEAF
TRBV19,ASSMFWGHGKLF
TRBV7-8,ASSGGGQDPYEQY
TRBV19,ASSGRLGSGNEKLF
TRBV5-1,ASSLQGSNTEAF
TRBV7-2,ASSFGVGQSRPQH
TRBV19,ASSTWGGGTEAF